Below are 19 T cell receptor beta chains sequenced from a single sample in a study of shared clonotypes between healthy human individuals. TCRdb's copy holds only in-frame clones and misses some; the assay was immunoSEQ multiplex PCR. Altogether over a million clones are present, 70% to 80% being singletons, with the ten largest covering roughly 1.5%. The sample consisted of memory CD4+ T cells sorted from blood. Subset indicated: CD45RA-negative fraction. The receptors here all came from a man younger than 30 in good health.

This clone was counted once. Other DNA sequences of this sample code for an identical CDR3. The rearrangement links TRBV18 to TRBJ2-7, with 9 bases aligning to TRBD1. The V segment lost 1 base and the J segment 5 bases; nucleotides outside the gene matches: 3. CDR3 length equals 14 residues. Per the germline V gene, CDR1 is KGHSH and CDR2 is LQKENI. Here the CDR3 DNA reads TGTGCCAGCTCACCACAGGGACAGGGTAACGAGCAGTACTTC. This gives the protein CASSPQGQGNEQYF.

The rearrangement joins TRBV25-1 to TRBJ1-4; 7 bases map to TRBD1. Germline loops: CDR1 MGHDK, CDR2 SYGVNS. This CDR3 has 16 amino acids. V lost 3 bases, J lost 7 bases, and 11 bases stayed unmatched. CDR3 DNA sequence: TGTGCCAGCAGTGATCTTTTGGGCAGGGGGAGTGAAAAACTGTTTTTT. Protein sequence: CASSDLLGRGSEKLFF.

The chain links TRBV7-2 to TRBJ2-1; possible D gene TRBD2, 6 bases. Per germline, CDR1 SGHTA and CDR2 FQGNSA. The CDR3 is 13 residues long. V lost 4 bases to trimming and J lost 6 bases, with 10 bases between them. CDR3 nucleotides: TGTGCCAGCAGCTCTCTCGGGGGCAATGAGCAGTTCTTC. Translated, it gives CASSSLGGNEQFF.

This clone was counted once. The rearrangement joins TRBV6-5 to TRBJ2-1; TRBD1 is a possible D gene (6 bases). V gave up 7 bases and J gave up 7 bases, with 14 bases separating them. CDR3 length equals 13 residues. Germline loops: CDR1 MNHEY, CDR2 SVGAGI. In DNA form, the CDR3 reads TGTGCCAGCAAGAGGACAGCCTCTAATGAGCAGTTCTTC. Its translation is CASKRTASNEQFF.

V and J are TRBV28 and TRBJ1-5; TRBD1 matches at 7 bases. The CDR3 sequence is 16 residues long. Germline loops: CDR1 MDHEN, CDR2 SYDVKM. The V and J ends lost 2 bases and 4 bases, in that order; junction bases with no gene match: 8. CDR3 protein: CASSLTTAGGNQPQHF. The DNA for the CDR3 is TGTGCCAGCAGTTTAACAACGGCAGGGGGTAATCAGCCCCAGCATTTT.

This clone was seen once. The chain recombines TRBV4-1 with TRBJ2-7, with D perhaps matching TRBD1 or TRBD2 (6 bases each). The germline V gene encodes CDR1 MGHRA and CDR2 YSYEKL. V gave up 6 bases and J gave up 7 bases, with 19 bases separating them. The CDR3 loop spans 14 amino acids. The CDR3 region is CASRRGAASGEQYF. The CDR3 coding sequence is TGCGCCAGCAGAAGGGGGGCAGCCAGCGGGGAGCAGTACTTC.

This chain links TRBV5-1 with TRBJ1-3; D is unclear. The germline CDR1 and CDR2 sequences are SGHRS and YFSETQ. Between the trimmed V and J ends, which lost 0 bases and 0 bases, there was a span of 13 bases. CDR3 length equals 17 residues. Written as DNA, the CDR3 is TGCGCCAGCAGCTTGGGAAGGACTGGGAGCTCTGGAAACACCATATATTTT. Translating it yields CASSLGRTGSSGNTIYF.

J is TRBJ1-1 and V is TRBV15; D is undetermined. CDR3 length equals 14 residues. V was trimmed by 0 bases and J by 1 base, leaving 6 bases between them. Germline V gene sequence: CDR1 LNHNV, CDR2 YYDKDF (reference sequence). CDR3 sequence (DNA): TGTGCCACCAGCAGAGAGGTGGGGAACACTGAAGCTTTCTTT. This sequence encodes CATSREVGNTEAFF.

This sequence joins TRBV30 and TRBJ2-1; D may be TRBD1 (6 bases). Germline values: CDR1 GTSNPN, CDR2 SVGIG (reference sequence). The CDR3 is 14 amino acids. V lost 1 base to trimming and J lost 8 bases, with 15 bases between them. CDR3 coding DNA: TGTGCCTGGAGTGAGGGGGTTGGTTTGGATGAGCAGTTCTTC. Its translation: CAWSEGVGLDEQFF.

This chain links TRBV7-2 with TRBJ2-7; the D is unclear. Deletions cut 3 bases from V and 5 bases from J, with 17 bases between. The V gene's germline CDR1 is SGHTA and CDR2 FQGNSA. The CDR3 runs to 15 residues. CDR3 amino acids: CASSFGDRLWHEQYF. The CDR3, as DNA: TGTGCCAGCAGCTTTGGGGATCGCCTCTGGCACGAGCAGTACTTC.

This chain links TRBV5-1 with TRBJ2-5; 13 nucleotides align to TRBD2. The CDR3 consists of 14 residues. The V gene end was trimmed by 5 bases and the J gene end by 4 bases; junction bases not matched to a gene: 2. Germline V gene data show CDR1 as SGHRS and CDR2 as YFSETQ. CDR3 loop: CASRTSGGAETQYF. For the CDR3, the DNA is TGCGCCAGCAGAACTAGCGGGGGGGCAGAGACCCAGTACTTC. The variable domain in full, with the rest retrieved from reference TRBV5-1 and TRBJ2-5, is KAGVTQTPRYLIKTRGQQVTLSCSPISGHRSVSWYQQTPGQGLQFLFEYFSETQRNKGNFPGRFSGRQFSNSRSEMNVSTLELGDSALYLCASRTSGGAETQYFGPGTRLLVL.

The chain uses TRBV6-1 and TRBJ2-6; the match to TRBD1 covers 9 bases. J gave up 0 bases and V 9 bases, and 3 bases lay outside the gene matches. The germline gives CDR1 MNHNS, CDR2 SASEGT. CDR3 length: 15 amino acids. Here the CDR3 reads CASGTGPSGANVLTF. The CDR3 bases are TGTGCCAGTGGGACAGGGCCCTCTGGGGCCAACGTCCTGACTTTC.

At least ten counts were recorded for this clone. V is TRBV5-6 and J is TRBJ1-6; TRBD1 matches at 10 bases. In germline, CDR1 is SGHDT, CDR2 YYEEEE. V dropped 4 bases and J dropped 9; count of bases not matched to a gene: 7. This CDR3 has 15 residues. The CDR3 DNA reads as TGTGCCAGCAGCGGCCGGACAGGGGGAAGTTCACCCCTCCACTTT. Translated: CASSGRTGGSSPLHF.

The gene calls are TRBV29-1 and TRBJ2-7, with D perhaps matching TRBD1 (6 bases). The V and J ends lost 8 bases and 5 bases respectively, with 19 bases between them. The CDR3 extends over 13 amino acids. Germline V gene lookup returns CDR1 SQVTM and CDR2 ANQGSEA. The CDR3 protein is CSLSIFQGNEQYF. CDR3 nucleotides: TGCAGCTTATCCATTTTTCAGGGGAACGAGCAGTACTTC.

The V gene is TRBV7-9, the J gene TRBJ2-7; no clear D gene. With 5 bases removed from V and 4 bases from J, the gap between germline ends came to 6 bases. The CDR3 is 11 amino acids. The germline CDR1 and CDR2 sequences are SEHNR and FQNEAQ (reference sequence). The CDR3 sequence: CASSEDYEQYF. The CDR3 DNA reads as TGTGCCAGCAGCGAAGATTACGAGCAGTACTTC.

This chain joins TRBV14 and TRBJ1-4; D gene uncertain. The germline CDR1 and CDR2 sequences are SGHDN and FVKESK. The CDR3 length is 14 residues. Trimming shortened V by 3 bases and J by 13 bases, and 18 bases separated the two germline ends. CDR3 nucleotides: TGTGCCAGCAGCCAGGGAGCTTACAGCCCAAGACTGTTTTTT. Translation: CASSQGAYSPRLFF.

This chain uses TRBV18 with TRBJ2-7; D is undetermined. Germline CDR1 reads KGHSH; CDR2 reads LQKENI. With 0 bases removed from V and 5 bases from J, the gap between germline ends came to 17 bases. The CDR3 is made up of 16 amino acids. In DNA form, the CDR3 reads TGTGCCAGCTCACCACCGGGCCTCCCCTTTGGGAACGAGCAGTACTTC. Translated, it gives CASSPPGLPFGNEQYF. Using reference TRBV18 and TRBJ2-7 for the parts outside the CDR3, the full variable domain is NAGVMQNPRHLVRRRGQEARLRCSPMKGHSHVYWYRQLPEEGLKFMVYLQKENIIDESGMPKERFSAEFPKEGPSILRIQQVVRGDSAAYFCASSPPGLPFGNEQYFGPGTRLTVT.

This clone was seen once. Other DNA sequences within the sample encode an identical CDR3. The chain couples TRBV7-9 to TRBJ1-6, with 12 bases identical to TRBD1. Unmatched junction bases numbered 7, after V lost 8 bases and J lost 14 bases. The CDR3 is made up of 13 amino acids. CDR1 and CDR2 (germline): SEHNR, FQNEAQ (reference sequence). The CDR3 nucleotides read TGTGCCAGCTCCCGGGACAGGGGGCTATCCCTCCACTTT. Translating gives CASSRDRGLSLHF.

The V and J genes are TRBV18 and TRBJ1-1, with 8 positions matching TRBD1. The germline V gene has CDR1 KGHSH and CDR2 LQKENI. The CDR3 extends over 14 amino acids. The trim removed 2 bases at V and 5 bases at J, leaving 4 bases unmatched. The CDR3 DNA reads TGTGCCAGCTCACCAGGGACAGGAGAAACTGAAGCTTTCTTT. Protein sequence: CASSPGTGETEAFF.